This T cell receptor (beta chain) appears in the sequencing data of a study of PD-L1 blockade in urothelial cancer. Study at large: Blood-derived samples held a median roughly 150,000 T cells. The study's findings and limits: Pretreatment peripheral blood TCR clonality that fell below the median predicted better survival among the patients studied.

Some clones are missing from TCRdb's copy, which holds only in-frame ones; the method was immunoSEQ multiplex PCR. The sample shows tens of thousands of clones, roughly four fifths of them seen only once. Germline CDR1 is SGHTA and CDR2 is FQGNSA. The J segment lost 0 bases and the V segment lost 5 bases, leaving 6 bases of the junction unmatched. CDR3 length equals 15 residues. The time point was: pretreatment peripheral blood. Sample contribution per patient ranged from 1 to 8, covering pretreatment and on-treatment. Points on this clone: Its target is unknown.

The TCR sequence derives from a man aged 65-85 years with urothelial cancer. The chain joins TRBV7-2 to TRBJ1-2; TRBD1 matches at 7 bases. The sample in question was PBMCs, obtained around atezolizumab (anti-PD-L1) treatment. DNA of the CDR3: TGTGCCAGCAGCCCCGCAGGGGGTTCTAACTATGGCTACACCTTC. This codes for CASSPAGGSNYGYTF.